The 9 T cell receptor beta chains below were found in one sample sequenced in a study of shared clonotypes between healthy human individuals. CD45RO-negative CD8 cells positively selected for CCR7 made up the naive population, which excluded terminally differentiated effector memory CD45RA+ cells. TCRdb keeps only in-frame clones here, not all; method: immunoSEQ multiplex PCR. The sample has 2 million or so clones, approximately 94% seen once. The source material was naive CD8+ T cells sorted from blood. These receptors originate from a man in his late teens or twenties in good health.

The chain recombines TRBV6-5 with TRBJ2-7; 8 bases fit TRBD1. The CDR3 contains 13 residues. The V and J ends lost 0 bases and 5 bases, in that order; junction bases with no gene match: 0. Germline V gives CDR1 MNHEY, CDR2 SVGAGI. Here the CDR3 DNA reads TGTGCCAGCAGTTACTCGACAGGGGACGAGCAGTACTTC. Its translation is CASSYSTGDEQYF.

CDR3: CASSQDYRATDTQYF. The CDR3 DNA is TGCGCCAGCAGCCAAGATTACAGGGCCACAGATACGCAGTATTTT. The chain combines TRBV4-3 with TRBJ2-3; D might be TRBD1 (6 bases). The CDR3 has 15 residues. Germline V gives CDR1 LGHNA, CDR2 YSLEER. The ends were cut back, 0 bases at V and 2 bases at J, with 9 bases in the middle.

The rearrangement links TRBV4-1 to TRBJ2-7, with TRBD1 matching over 8 bases. CDR3 length: 16 amino acids. CDR1 and CDR2 (germline): MGHRA, YSYEKL. Trimming at V came to 4 bases and at J to 1 base, leaving 9 bases not matched to a gene. CDR3 coding DNA: TGCGCCAGCAGCCCCTCGACAGGGGACCTTTCCTACGAGCAGTACTTC. Protein sequence: CASSPSTGDLSYEQYF.

The CDR3 DNA sequence: TGTGCCAGCAGCTCTCGGACAGCCAGCCAGACTGAAGCTTTCTTT. Its protein product is CASSSRTASQTEAFF. The V call is TRBV7-9, the J call TRBJ1-1; maybe TRBD1 (6 bases). Trimming stripped 4 bases from V and 5 bases from J, with 17 bases between. The CDR3 is 15 amino acids. Germline CDR1 and CDR2: SEHNR and FQNEAQ (reference sequence). The complete variable domain, with remaining parts taken from reference TRBV7-9 and TRBJ1-1, reads DTGVSQNPRHKITKRGQNVTFRCDPISEHNRLYWYRQTLGQGPEFLTYFQNEAQLEKSRLLSDRFSAERPKGSFSTLEIQRTEQGDSAMYLCASSSRTASQTEAFFGQGTRLTVV.

The gene calls are TRBV6-5 and TRBJ2-1; D tentatively fits TRBD1 or TRBD2 (5 bases each). V was clipped by 7 bases and J by 8 bases, with 18 bases between them. This CDR3 spans 14 amino acids. From germline, CDR1 is MNHEY and CDR2 SVGAGI. CDR3 residues: CASTSRTLGDEQFF. The CDR3 bases are TGTGCCAGCACCTCCCGGACCTTGGGGGATGAGCAGTTCTTC.

The chain carries TRBV7-8 and TRBJ2-7; tentative D call: TRBD1 (6 bases). This CDR3 has 14 residues. Germline CDR1 and CDR2: SGHVS and FQNEAQ. The ends were cut back, 5 bases at V and 2 bases at J, with 13 bases in the middle. CDR3 bases: TGTGCCAGCAGCCCGCAGACAGGCACCTACGAGCAGTACTTC. Translated: CASSPQTGTYEQYF.

As for this clone: This sample also contains other DNA sequences that code for the same CDR3. This chain links TRBV9 with TRBJ2-7; D might be TRBD1 (6 bases). Germline CDR1 SGDLS, CDR2 YYNGEE. The CDR3 totals 14 residues. V lost 0 bases and J lost 2, with 9 bases in between. The CDR3 DNA reads TGTGCCAGCAGCGTAGGGGGGCCGGCCTACGAGCAGTACTTC. This gives the protein CASSVGGPAYEQYF.

This chain joins TRBV4-1 and TRBJ2-5; D may be TRBD2 (6 bases). V shed 4 bases and J shed 4 bases, with 16 bases lying between them. CDR1 MGHRA and CDR2 YSYEKL come from the germline V gene. This CDR3 has 15 residues. CDR3 nucleotides: TGCGCCAGCAGCCCGGGGGTCGGGGAAGGAGAGACCCAGTACTTC. Protein product: CASSPGVGEGETQYF.

The gene calls are TRBV5-4 and TRBJ2-2; 8 nucleotides agree with TRBD2. Unmatched junction bases numbered 10, after V lost 0 bases and J lost 3 bases. Germline values: CDR1 SGHNT, CDR2 YYREEE (reference sequence). There are 18 residues in the CDR3. The CDR3 region is CASSLEPGAGGHTGELFF. Here the CDR3 DNA reads TGTGCCAGCAGCTTGGAGCCTGGCGCGGGGGGCCACACCGGGGAGCTGTTTTTT. Drawing the rest from reference TRBV5-4 and TRBJ2-2, the complete variable domain is ETGVTQSPTHLIKTRGQQVTLRCSSQSGHNTVSWYQQALGQGPQFIFQYYREEENGRGNFPPRFSGLQFPNYSSELNVNALELDDSALYLCASSLEPGAGGHTGELFFGEGSRLTVL.